This passage covers 13 T cell receptor beta chains from one sample sequenced in a study of blood T cell repertoires in COVID-19. Produced via immunoSEQ multiplex PCR; TCRdb's table is partial and in-frame only. The sample records some 300,000 clones, 90% being singletons. The material sequenced was PBMCs or T cells enriched from blood (not recorded which). The receptors were sampled from a woman younger than 30 with acute COVID-19.

The rearrangement uses TRBV7-9 and TRBJ1-5; tentatively, D is TRBD1 (5 bases). V dropped 5 bases and J dropped 7 bases, with 15 bases sitting between them. The CDR3 has 14 amino acids. Germline CDR1 is SEHNR and CDR2 is FQNEAQ (reference sequence). The CDR3 sequence: CASSRGRGGQPQHF. The CDR3 nucleotides read TGTGCCAGCAGCCGGGGGAGGGGAGGACAGCCCCAGCATTTT.

This rearrangement joins TRBV7-2 to TRBJ2-4; the D gene is possibly TRBD1 (6 bases). The ends were cut back, 3 bases at V and 6 bases at J, with 15 bases in the middle. This CDR3 has 15 amino acids. Germline CDR1 is SGHTA and CDR2 is FQGNSA. The CDR3 DNA reads as TGTGCCAGCAGCTTTAACGCAGGGGCGCGAAACATTCAGTACTTC. It specifies CASSFNAGARNIQYF.

This rearrangement joins TRBV14 to TRBJ1-1; 9 bases are shared with TRBD1. This CDR3 has 17 residues. V lost 1 base and J lost 4; bases outside the gene matches: 10. Germline V gene sequence: CDR1 SGHDN, CDR2 FVKESK. The DNA for the CDR3 is TGTGCCAGCAGCCAAGCTTTAGGGACAGGGTTGTCCACTGAAGCTTTCTTT. Protein: CASSQALGTGLSTEAFF.

The chain joins TRBV9 to TRBJ2-7; 9 bases map to TRBD1. The CDR3 is 15 residues long. The V and J ends lost 4 bases and 0 bases, in that order; junction bases with no gene match: 5. Germline V gene sequence: CDR1 SGDLS, CDR2 YYNGEE. CDR3 residues: CASSFGQGSSYEQYF. The CDR3 DNA reads TGTGCCAGCAGCTTTGGACAGGGGTCCTCCTACGAGCAGTACTTC.

The chain recombines TRBV7-9 with TRBJ1-1, with D unresolved. Trimming left V 1 base short and J 8 bases short, with 5 bases between. CDR1 SEHNR and CDR2 FQNEAQ come from the germline V gene (reference sequence). This CDR3 is 11 amino acids long. The CDR3 DNA reads TGTGCCAGCAGCTTAGGTCTCGAAGCTTTCTTT. Protein sequence: CASSLGLEAFF.

The V call is TRBV11-2, the J call TRBJ2-7; 11 bases align to TRBD1. Per the germline V gene, CDR1 is SGHAT and CDR2 is FQNNGV. With 1 base clipped from V and 3 bases from J, the junction kept 5 bases outside the gene matches. This CDR3 contains 16 residues. The CDR3: CASSLGPGQGDYEQYF. The DNA for the CDR3 is TGTGCCAGCAGCTTAGGGCCGGGACAGGGGGACTACGAGCAGTACTTC.

A single count supports this clone. The CDR3 sequence is CASSLPSEREAFF. CDR3 DNA sequence: TGTGCCAGCAGTTTACCCAGTGAGAGGGAAGCTTTCTTT. The chain carries TRBV28 and TRBJ1-1; no definite D call. Germline assignment: CDR1 MDHEN and CDR2 SYDVKM. The CDR3 is 13 amino acids. Trimming took 2 bases from V and 8 from J, leaving 12 bases between them.

This rearrangement joins TRBV28 to TRBJ2-7, with 11 bases fitting TRBD2. Trimming took 6 bases from V and 2 from J; bases not matched to a gene: 6. CDR3 length: 15 amino acids. From germline, CDR1 is MDHEN and CDR2 SYDVKM. The CDR3 nucleotides are TGTGCCAGCAGCCAGGGGACTAGCGGAACCTACGAGCAGTACTTC. It translates to CASSQGTSGTYEQYF. The whole variable domain, filled in from reference TRBV28 and TRBJ2-7, reads DVKVTQSSRYLVKRTGEKVFLECVQDMDHENMFWYRQDPGLGLRLIYFSYDVKMKEKGDIPEGYSVSREKKERFSLILESASTNQTSMYLCASSQGTSGTYEQYFGPGTRLTVT.

This clone was seen a single time. The CDR3 DNA reads as TGCAGCGTAGCAGGGGGTTTGTTGAGCACAGATACGCAGTATTTT. This encodes CSVAGGLLSTDTQYF. This chain joins TRBV29-1 and TRBJ2-3; TRBD1 matches 7 bases. This CDR3 comprises 15 residues. The germline gives CDR1 SQVTM, CDR2 ANQGSEA. V dropped 6 bases and J dropped 0; count of bases not matched to a gene: 9.

The CDR3 loop reads CATSSLNQGNYGYTF. The CDR3 nucleotides read TGTGCCACCAGTTCCCTCAACCAGGGAAACTATGGCTACACCTTC. The chain has TRBV24-1 and TRBJ1-2; perhaps TRBD1 as D (5 bases). V lost 6 bases and J lost 2, with 15 bases in between. The CDR3 length is 15 residues. Germline V gene lookup returns CDR1 KGHDR and CDR2 SFDVKD.

This chain connects TRBV10-3 to TRBJ2-3, with 10 bases identical to TRBD2. Germline V gene data show CDR1 as ENHRY and CDR2 as SYGVKD. The J segment lost 4 bases and the V segment lost 8 bases, leaving 3 bases of the junction unmatched. This CDR3 spans 13 amino acids. CDR3 in DNA: TGTGCCATCTCTAGCGGGAGAGCAGATACGCAGTATTTT. The encoded protein is CAISSGRADTQYF.

V is TRBV28 and J is TRBJ1-4; TRBD1 agrees at 8 bases. CDR1 and CDR2 from the germline V gene are MDHEN and SYDVKM. The CDR3 runs to 14 residues. After removal of 5 bases from V and 8 bases from J, the junction contained 7 bases not matched to a gene. CDR3 coding DNA: TGTGCCAGCAGTCCAGGGGGCGTTCAGGAAAAACTGTTTTTT. Amino acids: CASSPGGVQEKLFF.

The chain employs TRBV4-1 and TRBJ2-7, with 13 bases matching TRBD2. Germline lookup yields CDR1 MGHRA and CDR2 YSYEKL. This CDR3 contains 18 residues. J was trimmed by 5 bases and V by 3 bases; bases with no gene match: 13. Written as DNA, the CDR3 is TGCGCCAGCAGCCATCCCCGGGAAGGACTAGCGGGAGCACACGAGCAGTACTTC. Protein sequence: CASSHPREGLAGAHEQYF.